This T cell receptor (beta chain) was sequenced for a study of HIV-infected patients and healthy controls. This clonotype was recorded many times. Each CDR3 protein gets one entry after TCRdb re-called the 5' RACE reads with MiXCR. There are roughly 18,000 distinct CDR3 sequences in the sample; roughly a fifth occur only once, and approximately 33% lies in the top ten. What was sequenced was CD8+ T cells from blood. This sequence was found in a human donor in good health.

CDR3 sequence (DNA): TGTGCCAGCAGCTTAATGGCAGCTATGAACACTGAAGCTTTCTTT. It translates to CASSLMAAMNTEAFF. The gene calls are TRBV7-3 and TRBJ1-1; D ambiguous. From germline, CDR1 is SGHTA and CDR2 FQGTGA. The V gene lost 1 base and the J gene lost 0 bases, with 9 bases spanning the gap. This CDR3 spans 15 amino acids.